This TCR beta chain was documented in a study of T cell changes during pregnancy in multiple sclerosis. The V segment lost 2 bases and the J segment 4 bases; nucleotides outside the gene matches: 0. Germline CDR1 and CDR2: SGHRS and YFSETQ. The length of the CDR3 is 12 residues. This clone appeared a single time. Produced via immunoSEQ multiplex PCR; TCRdb's table is partial and in-frame only. This table holds roughly 50,000 clones, roughly 92% found once. The source was CD4+ T cells from peripheral blood mononuclear cells, collected in the third trimester of pregnancy. The receptor was derived from a female donor with multiple sclerosis, enrolled in a pregnancy study. The chain is built from TRBV5-1 and TRBJ2-7; 7 nucleotides agree with TRBD2. The CDR3 DNA reads TGCGCCAGCAGCTTTAGCGGGTACGAGCAGTACTTC. Its protein product is CASSFSGYEQYF.